This T cell receptor beta chain was documented in a study of OX40 agonist ivuxolimab in advanced cancers. Whole-study context: Head and neck, renal cell, melanoma or hepatocellular carcinoma were the cancers that dose-escalation patients had. Allowance was made for prior anti-PD-1, anti-PD-L1 or anti-CTLA-4 therapy, and about 44% had some.

Clones were sequenced by immunoSEQ multiplex PCR, and TCRdb holds only the in-frame ones, with some missing. The repertoire has 84,000 or so clones, more than 70% of them found once; the top ten carry more than 0.25%. From germline, CDR1 is SNHLY and CDR2 FYNNEI. V gave up 1 base and J gave up 4 bases; unmatched junction bases: 4. This CDR3 has 15 residues. The sample consisted of CD4+ or CD8+ T cells sorted from blood, taken in a trial of the OX40 agonist ivuxolimab. This clonotype originated in an adult with an advanced solid tumor such as melanoma, head and neck, liver or kidney cancer. The V call is TRBV2, the J call TRBJ2-7; 10 positions agree with TRBD2. CDR3 loop: CASSEERGGGYEQYF. DNA of the CDR3: TGTGCCAGCAGTGAAGAGCGGGGGGGAGGATACGAGCAGTACTTC. The variable domain in full, completed from reference TRBV2 and TRBJ2-7, reads EPEVTQTPSHQVTQMGQEVILRCVPISNHLYFYWYRQILGQKVEFLVSFYNNEISEKSEIFDDQFSVERPDGSNFTLKIRSTKLEDSAMYFCASSEERGGGYEQYFGPGTRLTVT.